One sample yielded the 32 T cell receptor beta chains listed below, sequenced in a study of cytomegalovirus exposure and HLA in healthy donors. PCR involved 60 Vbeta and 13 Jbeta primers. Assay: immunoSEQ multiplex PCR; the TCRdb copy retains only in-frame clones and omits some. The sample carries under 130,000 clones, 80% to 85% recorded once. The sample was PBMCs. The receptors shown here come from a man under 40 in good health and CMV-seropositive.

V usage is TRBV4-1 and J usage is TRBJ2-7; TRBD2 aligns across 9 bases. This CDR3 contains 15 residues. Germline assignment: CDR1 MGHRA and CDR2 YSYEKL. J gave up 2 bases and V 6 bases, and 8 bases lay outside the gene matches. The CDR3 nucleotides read TGCGCCAGCAGGGCGATTCTAGCGGGGACCTACGAGCAGTACTTC. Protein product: CASRAILAGTYEQYF.

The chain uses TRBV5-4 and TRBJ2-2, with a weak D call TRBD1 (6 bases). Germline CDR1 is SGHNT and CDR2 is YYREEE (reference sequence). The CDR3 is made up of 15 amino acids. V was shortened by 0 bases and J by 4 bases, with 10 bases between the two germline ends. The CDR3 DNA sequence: TGTGCCAGCAGCTTGGGGGGGCTAGGCACCGGGGAGCTGTTTTTT. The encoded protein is CASSLGGLGTGELFF.

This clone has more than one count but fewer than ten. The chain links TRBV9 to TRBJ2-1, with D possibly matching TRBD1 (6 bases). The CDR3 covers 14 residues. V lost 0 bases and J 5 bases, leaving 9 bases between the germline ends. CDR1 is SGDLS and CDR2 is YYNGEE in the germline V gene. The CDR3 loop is CASSVGTVDNEQFF. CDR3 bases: TGTGCCAGCAGCGTAGGGACAGTAGACAATGAGCAGTTCTTC.

CDR3 region: CASTGTNPDTQYF. In DNA form, the CDR3 reads TGTGCCAGCACCGGGACTAACCCAGATACGCAGTATTTT. The rearrangement uses TRBV6-1 and TRBJ2-3; TRBD2 agrees at 7 bases. Trimming took 7 bases from V and 4 from J; bases not matched to a gene: 5. This CDR3 region has 13 residues. Germline V gene lookup returns CDR1 MNHNS and CDR2 SASEGT.

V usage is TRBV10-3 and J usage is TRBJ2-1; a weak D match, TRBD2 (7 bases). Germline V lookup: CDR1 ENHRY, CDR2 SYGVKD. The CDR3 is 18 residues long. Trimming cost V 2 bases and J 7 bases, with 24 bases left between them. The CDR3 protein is CAISEGDRGAGGGNEQFF. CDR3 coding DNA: TGTGCCATCAGTGAGGGGGATCGGGGGGCTGGCGGGGGAAATGAGCAGTTCTTC.

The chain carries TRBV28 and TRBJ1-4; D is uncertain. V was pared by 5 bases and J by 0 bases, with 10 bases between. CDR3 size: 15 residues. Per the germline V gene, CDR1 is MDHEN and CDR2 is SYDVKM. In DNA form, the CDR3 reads TGTGCCAGCAGTCCCCCGGGATCAACTAATGAAAAACTGTTTTTT. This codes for CASSPPGSTNEKLFF.

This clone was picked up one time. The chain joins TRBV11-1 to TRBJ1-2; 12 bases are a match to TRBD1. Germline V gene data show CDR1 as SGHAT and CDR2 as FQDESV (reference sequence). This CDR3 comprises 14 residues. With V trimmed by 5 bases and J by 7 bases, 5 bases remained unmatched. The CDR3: CASSTRDRGLGYTF. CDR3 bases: TGTGCCAGCAGCACCAGGGACAGGGGGCTTGGCTACACCTTC.

CDR3 protein: CSALLAGGSYNEQFF. The CDR3 DNA is TGCAGCGCCCTACTAGCGGGGGGCTCCTACAATGAGCAGTTCTTC. The gene calls are TRBV29-1 and TRBJ2-1; 12 bases fit TRBD2. CDR3 length: 15 amino acids. V lost 7 bases and J lost 0; bases outside the gene matches: 4. Per germline, CDR1 SQVTM and CDR2 ANQGSEA.

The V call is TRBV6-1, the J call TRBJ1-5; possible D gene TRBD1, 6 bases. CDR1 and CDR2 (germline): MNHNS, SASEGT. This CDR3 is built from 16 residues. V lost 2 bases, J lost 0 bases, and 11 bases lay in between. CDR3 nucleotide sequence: TGTGCCAGCAGTGAATCGGGACACTATAGCAATCAGCCCCAGCATTTT. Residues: CASSESGHYSNQPQHF.

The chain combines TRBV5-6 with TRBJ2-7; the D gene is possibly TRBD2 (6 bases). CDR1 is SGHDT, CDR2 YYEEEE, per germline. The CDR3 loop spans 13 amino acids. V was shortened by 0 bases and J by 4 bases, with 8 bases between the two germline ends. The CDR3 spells CASSLVAAYEQYF. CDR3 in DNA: TGTGCCAGCAGCTTGGTAGCGGCGTACGAGCAGTACTTC.

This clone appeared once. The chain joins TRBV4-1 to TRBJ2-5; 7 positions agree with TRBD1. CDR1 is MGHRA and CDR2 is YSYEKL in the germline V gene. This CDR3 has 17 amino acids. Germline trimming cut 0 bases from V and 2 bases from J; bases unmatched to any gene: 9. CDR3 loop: CASSQDVRGLGQETQYF. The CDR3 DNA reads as TGCGCCAGCAGCCAAGATGTCAGGGGGTTAGGTCAAGAGACCCAGTACTTC.

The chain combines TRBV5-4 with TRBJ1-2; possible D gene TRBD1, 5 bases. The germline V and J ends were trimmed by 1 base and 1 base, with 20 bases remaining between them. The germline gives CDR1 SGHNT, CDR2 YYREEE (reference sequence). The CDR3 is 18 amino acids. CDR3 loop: CASSLPTAIPSVNYGYTF. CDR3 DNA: TGTGCCAGCAGCTTGCCGACAGCGATTCCTTCCGTTAACTATGGCTACACCTTC. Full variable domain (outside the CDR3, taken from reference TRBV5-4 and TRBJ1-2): ETGVTQSPTHLIKTRGQQVTLRCSSQSGHNTVSWYQQALGQGPQFIFQYYREEENGRGNFPPRFSGLQFPNYSSELNVNALELDDSALYLCASSLPTAIPSVNYGYTFGSGTRLTVV.

The CDR3 sequence is CASSYRTSVSNQPQHF. The CDR3, as DNA: TGTGCCAGCAGTTACCGGACTTCAGTGAGCAATCAGCCCCAGCATTTT. This chain joins TRBV6-6 and TRBJ1-5; no firm D call. The CDR3 is 16 residues long. Trimming removed 2 bases at V and 1 base at J, with 12 bases between. The germline gives CDR1 MNHNY, CDR2 SVGAGI (reference sequence).

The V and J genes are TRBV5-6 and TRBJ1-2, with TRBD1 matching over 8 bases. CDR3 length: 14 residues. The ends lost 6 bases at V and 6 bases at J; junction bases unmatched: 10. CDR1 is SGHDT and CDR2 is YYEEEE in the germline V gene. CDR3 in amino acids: CASTRRGRSDGYTF. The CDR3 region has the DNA TGTGCCAGCACGCGCAGGGGGCGAAGTGATGGCTACACCTTC. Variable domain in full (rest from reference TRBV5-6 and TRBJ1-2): DAGVTQSPTHLIKTRGQQVTLRCSPKSGHDTVSWYQQALGQGPQFIFQYYEEEERQRGNFPDRFSGHQFPNYSSELNVNALLLGDSALYLCASTRRGRSDGYTFGSGTRLTVV.

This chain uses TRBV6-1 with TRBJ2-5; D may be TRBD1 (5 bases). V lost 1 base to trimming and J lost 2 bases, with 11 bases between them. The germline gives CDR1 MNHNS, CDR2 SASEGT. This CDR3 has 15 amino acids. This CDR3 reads CASSEVPGLQETQYF. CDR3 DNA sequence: TGTGCCAGCAGTGAAGTCCCAGGGCTTCAAGAGACCCAGTACTTC.

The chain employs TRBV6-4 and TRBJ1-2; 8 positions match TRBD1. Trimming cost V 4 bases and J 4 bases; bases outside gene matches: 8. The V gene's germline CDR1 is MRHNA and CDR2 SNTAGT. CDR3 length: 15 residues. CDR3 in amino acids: CASSVSPGQVYGYTF. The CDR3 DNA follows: TGTGCCAGCAGTGTATCTCCGGGACAGGTCTATGGCTACACCTTC.

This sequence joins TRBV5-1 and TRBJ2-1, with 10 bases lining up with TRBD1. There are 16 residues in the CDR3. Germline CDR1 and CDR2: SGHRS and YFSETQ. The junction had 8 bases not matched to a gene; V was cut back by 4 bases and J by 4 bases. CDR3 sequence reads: CASSITGTGVYNEQFF. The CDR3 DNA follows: TGCGCCAGCAGCATAACCGGGACAGGGGTTTACAATGAGCAGTTCTTC.

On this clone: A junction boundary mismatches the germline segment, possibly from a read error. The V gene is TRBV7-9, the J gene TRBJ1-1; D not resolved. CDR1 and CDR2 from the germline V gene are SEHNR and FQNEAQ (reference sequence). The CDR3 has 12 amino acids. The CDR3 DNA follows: TGTTCCAGCAGCTTTGGCCCTTCAGAAGCTTTCTTT. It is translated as CSSSFGPSEAFF.

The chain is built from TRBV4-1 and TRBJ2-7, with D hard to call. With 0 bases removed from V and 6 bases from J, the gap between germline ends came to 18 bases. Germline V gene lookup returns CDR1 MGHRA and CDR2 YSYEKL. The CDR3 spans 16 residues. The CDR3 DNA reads TGCGCCAGCAGCCAAGATGGGCACACGGAAGTTCGCGAGCAGTACTTC. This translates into CASSQDGHTEVREQYF.

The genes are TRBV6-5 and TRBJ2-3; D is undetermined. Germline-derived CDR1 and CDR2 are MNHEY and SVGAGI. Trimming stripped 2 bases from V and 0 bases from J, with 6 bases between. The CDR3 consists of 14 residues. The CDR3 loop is CASSYGRSTDTQYF. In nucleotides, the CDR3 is TGTGCCAGCAGTTACGGGCGAAGCACAGATACGCAGTATTTT.

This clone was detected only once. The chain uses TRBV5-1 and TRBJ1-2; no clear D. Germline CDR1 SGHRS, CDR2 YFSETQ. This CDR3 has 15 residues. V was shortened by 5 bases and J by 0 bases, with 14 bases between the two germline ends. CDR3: CASRWSYSSNYGYTF. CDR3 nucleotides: TGCGCCAGCAGATGGTCGTACAGCTCTAACTATGGCTACACCTTC.

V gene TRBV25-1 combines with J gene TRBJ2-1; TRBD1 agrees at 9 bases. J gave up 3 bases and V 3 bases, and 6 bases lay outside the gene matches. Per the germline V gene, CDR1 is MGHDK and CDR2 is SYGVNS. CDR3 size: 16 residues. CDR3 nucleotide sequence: TGTGCCAGCAGTGACCGTGGGACAGGGAGCTACAATGAGCAGTTCTTC. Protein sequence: CASSDRGTGSYNEQFF.

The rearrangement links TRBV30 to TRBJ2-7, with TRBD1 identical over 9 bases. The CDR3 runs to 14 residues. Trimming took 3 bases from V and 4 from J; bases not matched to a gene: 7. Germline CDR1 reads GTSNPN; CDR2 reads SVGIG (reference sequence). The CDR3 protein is CAWSPGQGVYEQYF. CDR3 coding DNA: TGTGCCTGGAGCCCGGGACAGGGCGTTTACGAGCAGTACTTC.

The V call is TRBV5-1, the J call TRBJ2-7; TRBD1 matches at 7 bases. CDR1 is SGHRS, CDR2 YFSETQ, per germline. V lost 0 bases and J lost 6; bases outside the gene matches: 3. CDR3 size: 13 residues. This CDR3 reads CASSLEGAAEQYF. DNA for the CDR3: TGCGCCAGCAGCTTGGAGGGGGCGGCCGAGCAGTACTTC.

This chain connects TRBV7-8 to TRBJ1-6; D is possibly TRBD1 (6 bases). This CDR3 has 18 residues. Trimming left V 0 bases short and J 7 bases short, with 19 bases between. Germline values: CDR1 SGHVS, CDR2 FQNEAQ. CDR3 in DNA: TGTGCCAGCAGCTTAGCGCTATCTGCAGGGGAGTTCAATTCACCCCTCCACTTT. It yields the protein CASSLALSAGEFNSPLHF.

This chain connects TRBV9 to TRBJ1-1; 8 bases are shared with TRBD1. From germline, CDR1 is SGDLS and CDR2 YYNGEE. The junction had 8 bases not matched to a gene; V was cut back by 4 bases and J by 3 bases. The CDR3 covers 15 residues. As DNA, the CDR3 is TGTGCCAGCAGCCTACTGACAGGGGTAGACACTGAAGCTTTCTTT. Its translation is CASSLLTGVDTEAFF.

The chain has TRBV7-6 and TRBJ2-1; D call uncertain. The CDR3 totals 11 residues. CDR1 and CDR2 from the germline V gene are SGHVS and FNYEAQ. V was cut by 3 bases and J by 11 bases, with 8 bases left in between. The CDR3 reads CASSLEKQQFF. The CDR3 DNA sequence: TGTGCCAGCAGCTTGGAGAAGCAGCAGTTCTTC.

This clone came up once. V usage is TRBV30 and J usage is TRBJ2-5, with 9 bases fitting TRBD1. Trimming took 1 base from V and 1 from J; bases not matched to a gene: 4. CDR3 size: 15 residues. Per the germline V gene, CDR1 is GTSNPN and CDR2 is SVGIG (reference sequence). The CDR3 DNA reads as TGTGCCTGGAGTGGACCGGGACAGGGCCAAGAGACCCAGTACTTC. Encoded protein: CAWSGPGQGQETQYF.

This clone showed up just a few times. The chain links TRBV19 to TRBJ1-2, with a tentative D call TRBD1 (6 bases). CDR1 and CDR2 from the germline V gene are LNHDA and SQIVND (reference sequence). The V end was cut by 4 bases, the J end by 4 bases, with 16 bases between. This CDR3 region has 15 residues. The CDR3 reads CASSSPGTLGYGYTF. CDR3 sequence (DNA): TGTGCCAGTAGTAGCCCCGGGACACTAGGCTATGGCTACACCTTC.

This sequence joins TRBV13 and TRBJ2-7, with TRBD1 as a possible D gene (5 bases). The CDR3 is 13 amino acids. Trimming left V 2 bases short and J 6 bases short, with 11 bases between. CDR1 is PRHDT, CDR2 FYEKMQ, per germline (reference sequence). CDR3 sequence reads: CASSLQGQGEQYF. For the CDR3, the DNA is TGTGCCAGCAGCTTACAGGGTCAGGGCGAGCAGTACTTC.

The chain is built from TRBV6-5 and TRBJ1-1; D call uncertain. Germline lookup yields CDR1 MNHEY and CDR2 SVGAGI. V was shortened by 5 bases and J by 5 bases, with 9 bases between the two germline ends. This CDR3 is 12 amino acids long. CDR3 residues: CASSERETEAFF. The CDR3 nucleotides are TGTGCCAGCAGTGAACGGGAAACTGAAGCTTTCTTT.

The CDR3 DNA sequence: TGCGCCAGCAGCCCTAGAGGGCCCTATGGCTACACCTTC. It codes for CASSPRGPYGYTF. The chain couples TRBV4-1 to TRBJ1-2; D is unresolved. The CDR3 covers 13 residues. V lost 4 bases and J lost 4, with 10 bases in between. Germline-derived CDR1 and CDR2 are MGHRA and YSYEKL.